This T cell receptor (beta chain) was sequenced during a study of shared clonotypes between healthy human individuals. TCRdb's copy holds only in-frame clones and misses some; the assay was immunoSEQ multiplex PCR. The sample gives under 1 million clones, approximately 96% of which show up once; less than 0.25% is in the top ten. CD45RO-negative CD8 cells positively selected for CCR7 made up the naive population, which excluded terminally differentiated effector memory CD45RA+ cells. The CDR3 is 13 amino acids. Germline V gene lookup returns CDR1 ENHRY and CDR2 SYGVKD. The germline V and J ends were trimmed by 0 bases and 6 bases, with 9 bases remaining between them.

What was sequenced was naive CD8+ T cells sorted from blood. The source of this sequence is a man in his thirties or forties in good health. This chain uses TRBV10-3 with TRBJ2-7; possibly TRBD1 for D (6 bases). The CDR3 DNA reads as TGTGCCATCAGTGAGTCGACAGGCCGCGAGCAGTACTTC. This sequence encodes CAISESTGREQYF.